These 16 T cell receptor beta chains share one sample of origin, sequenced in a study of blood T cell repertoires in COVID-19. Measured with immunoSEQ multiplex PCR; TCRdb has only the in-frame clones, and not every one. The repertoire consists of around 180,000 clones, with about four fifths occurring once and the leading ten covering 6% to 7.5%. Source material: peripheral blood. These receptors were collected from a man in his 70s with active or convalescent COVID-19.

CDR3 in DNA: TGCGCCAGCAGCTTGTTGCCCGGGGGATCGAACACTGAAGCTTTCTTT. It yields the protein CASSLLPGGSNTEAFF. This chain connects TRBV5-1 to TRBJ1-1, with D tentatively TRBD1 (5 bases). The germline CDR1 and CDR2 sequences are SGHRS and YFSETQ. V was shortened by 1 base and J by 1 base, with 14 bases between the two germline ends. The CDR3 is 16 amino acids.

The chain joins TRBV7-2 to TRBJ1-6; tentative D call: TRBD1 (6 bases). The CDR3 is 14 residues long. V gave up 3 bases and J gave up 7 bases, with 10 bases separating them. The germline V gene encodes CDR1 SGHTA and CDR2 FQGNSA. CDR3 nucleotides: TGTGCCAGCAGCTTCAGCCAGGGGAATTCACCCCTCCACTTT. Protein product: CASSFSQGNSPLHF.

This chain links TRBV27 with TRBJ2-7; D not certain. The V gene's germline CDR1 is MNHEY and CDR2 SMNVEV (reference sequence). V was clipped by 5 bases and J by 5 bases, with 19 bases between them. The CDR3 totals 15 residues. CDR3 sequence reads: CASSLRVSKNDEQYF. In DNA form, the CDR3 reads TGTGCCAGCAGTCTAAGAGTGTCGAAGAATGACGAGCAGTACTTC.

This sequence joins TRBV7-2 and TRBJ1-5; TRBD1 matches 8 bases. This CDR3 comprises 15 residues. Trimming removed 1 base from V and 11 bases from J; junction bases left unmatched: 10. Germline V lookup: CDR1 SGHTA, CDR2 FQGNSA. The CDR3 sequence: CASSLEASSGQAQHF. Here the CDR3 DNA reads TGTGCCAGCAGCTTAGAGGCCTCATCGGGACAGGCCCAGCATTTT.

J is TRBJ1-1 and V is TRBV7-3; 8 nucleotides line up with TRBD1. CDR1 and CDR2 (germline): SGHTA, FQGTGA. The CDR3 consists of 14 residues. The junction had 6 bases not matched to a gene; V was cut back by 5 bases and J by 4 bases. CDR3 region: CASSPSTGGTEAFF. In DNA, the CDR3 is TGTGCCAGCAGCCCCTCCACAGGGGGCACTGAAGCTTTCTTT.

The CDR3 nucleotides read TGTGCCAGCAGTGGAAGGCCAGGGGAGTCCACAGATACGCAGTATTTT. As protein: CASSGRPGESTDTQYF. This chain joins TRBV2 and TRBJ2-3; a weak D match, TRBD1 (6 bases). There are 16 residues in the CDR3. The germline gives CDR1 SNHLY, CDR2 FYNNEI. Deletions cut 4 bases from V and 2 bases from J, with 16 bases between.

The CDR3 bases are TGTGCCACCTCACTAGCGGGGGATGCAGATACGCAGTATTTT. It yields the protein CATSLAGDADTQYF. The J gene is TRBJ2-3, the V gene TRBV10-3, with 11 positions matching TRBD2. The CDR3 is 14 amino acids. V shed 10 bases, J shed 4 bases, and the junction held 7 bases outside the gene matches. Germline-derived CDR1 and CDR2 are ENHRY and SYGVKD.

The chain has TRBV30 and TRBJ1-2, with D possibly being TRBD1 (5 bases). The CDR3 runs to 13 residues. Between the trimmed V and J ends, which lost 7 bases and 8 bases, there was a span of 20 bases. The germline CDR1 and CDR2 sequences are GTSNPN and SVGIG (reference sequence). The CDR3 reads CASILQESVGYTF. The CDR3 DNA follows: TGTGCCTCTATCCTACAGGAGTCTGTAGGCTACACCTTC.

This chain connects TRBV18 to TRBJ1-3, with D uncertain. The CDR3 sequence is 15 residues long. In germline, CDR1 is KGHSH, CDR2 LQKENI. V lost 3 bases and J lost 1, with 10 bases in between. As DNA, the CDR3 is TGTGCCAGCTCACCGGGCAGAAAGTCTGGAAACACCATATATTTT. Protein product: CASSPGRKSGNTIYF.

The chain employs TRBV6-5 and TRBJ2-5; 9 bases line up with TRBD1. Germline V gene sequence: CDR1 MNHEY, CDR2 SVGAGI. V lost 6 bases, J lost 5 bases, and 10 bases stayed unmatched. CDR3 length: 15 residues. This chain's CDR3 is CASRRYQTGGETQYF. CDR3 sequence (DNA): TGTGCCAGCAGACGATACCAGACAGGGGGGGAGACCCAGTACTTC.

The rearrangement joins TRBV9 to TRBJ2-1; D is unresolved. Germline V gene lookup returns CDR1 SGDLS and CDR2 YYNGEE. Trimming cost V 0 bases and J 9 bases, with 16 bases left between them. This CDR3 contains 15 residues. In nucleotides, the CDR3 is TGTGCCAGCAGCGTAGGGTCGGTCCCGTTCGGTGAGCAGTTCTTC. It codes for CASSVGSVPFGEQFF.

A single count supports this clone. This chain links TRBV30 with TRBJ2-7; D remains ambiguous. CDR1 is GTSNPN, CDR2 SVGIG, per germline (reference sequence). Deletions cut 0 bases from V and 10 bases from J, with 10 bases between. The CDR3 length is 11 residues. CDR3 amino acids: CAWSVLGVQYF. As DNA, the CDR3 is TGTGCCTGGAGTGTACTTGGTGTTCAGTACTTC.

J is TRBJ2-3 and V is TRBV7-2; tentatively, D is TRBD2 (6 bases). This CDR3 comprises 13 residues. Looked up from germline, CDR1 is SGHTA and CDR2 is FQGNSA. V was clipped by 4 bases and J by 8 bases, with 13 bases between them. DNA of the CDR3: TGTGCCAGCAGCTCACCCGGGGGTTCTACGCAGTATTTT. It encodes CASSSPGGSTQYF.

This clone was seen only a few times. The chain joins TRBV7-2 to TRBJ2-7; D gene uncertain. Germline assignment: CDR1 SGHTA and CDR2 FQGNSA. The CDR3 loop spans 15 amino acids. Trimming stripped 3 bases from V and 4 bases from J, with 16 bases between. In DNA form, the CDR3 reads TGTGCCAGCAGCTTTGTTCGAGGAAAAGATTACGAGCAGTACTTC. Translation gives CASSFVRGKDYEQYF. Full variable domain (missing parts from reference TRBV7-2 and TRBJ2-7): GAGVSQSPSNKVTEKGKDVELRCDPISGHTALYWYRQSLGQGLEFLIYFQGNSAPDKSGLPSDRFSAERTGGSVSTLTIQRTQQEDSAVYLCASSFVRGKDYEQYFGPGTRLTVT.

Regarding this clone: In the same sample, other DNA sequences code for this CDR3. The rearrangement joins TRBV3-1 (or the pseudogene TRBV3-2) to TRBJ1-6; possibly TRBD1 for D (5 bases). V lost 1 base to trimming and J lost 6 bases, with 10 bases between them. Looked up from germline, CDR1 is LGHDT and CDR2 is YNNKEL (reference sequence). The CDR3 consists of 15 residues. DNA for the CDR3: TGTGCCAGCAGCCAAGGTAGACAGCCTAATTCACCCCTCCACTTT. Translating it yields CASSQGRQPNSPLHF.

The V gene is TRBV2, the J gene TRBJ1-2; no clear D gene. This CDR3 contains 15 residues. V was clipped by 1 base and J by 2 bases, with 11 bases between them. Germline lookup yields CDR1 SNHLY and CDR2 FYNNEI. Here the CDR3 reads CASSEVVQPNYGYTF. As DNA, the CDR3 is TGTGCCAGCAGTGAAGTTGTACAGCCAAACTATGGCTACACCTTC.